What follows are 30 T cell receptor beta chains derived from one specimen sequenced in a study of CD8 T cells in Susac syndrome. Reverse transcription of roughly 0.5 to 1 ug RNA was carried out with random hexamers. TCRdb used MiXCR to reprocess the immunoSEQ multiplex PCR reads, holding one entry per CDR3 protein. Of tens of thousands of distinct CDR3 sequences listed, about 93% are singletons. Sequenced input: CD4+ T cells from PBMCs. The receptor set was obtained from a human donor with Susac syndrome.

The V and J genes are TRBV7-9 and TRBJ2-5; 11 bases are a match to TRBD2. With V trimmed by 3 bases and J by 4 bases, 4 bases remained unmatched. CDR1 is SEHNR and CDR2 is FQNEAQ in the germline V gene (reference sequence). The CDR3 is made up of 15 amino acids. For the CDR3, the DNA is TGTGCCAGCAGCTTCCGAGGACTAGCGGGAGAGACCCAGTACTTC. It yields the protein CASSFRGLAGETQYF.

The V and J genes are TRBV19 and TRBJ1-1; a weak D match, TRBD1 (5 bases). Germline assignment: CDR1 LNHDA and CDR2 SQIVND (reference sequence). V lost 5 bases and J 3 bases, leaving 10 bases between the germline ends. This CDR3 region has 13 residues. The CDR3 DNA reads TGTGCCAGTAGTCCTCAGGGTTACACTGAAGCTTTCTTT. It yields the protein CASSPQGYTEAFF.

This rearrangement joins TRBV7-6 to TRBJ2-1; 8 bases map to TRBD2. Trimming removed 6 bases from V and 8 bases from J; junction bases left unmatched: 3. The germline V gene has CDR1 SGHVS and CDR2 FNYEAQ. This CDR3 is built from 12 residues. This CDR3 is CASRTGGDEQFF. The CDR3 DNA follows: TGTGCCAGCAGGACGGGGGGGGATGAGCAGTTCTTC. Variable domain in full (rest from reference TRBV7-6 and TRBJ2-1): GAGVSQSPRYKVTKRGQDVALRCDPISGHVSLYWYRQALGQGPEFLTYFNYEAQQDKSGLPNDRFSAERPEGSISTLTIQRTEQRDSAMYRCASRTGGDEQFFGPGTRLTVL.

The CDR3 sequence: CASSQHKGTNTGELFF. In DNA, the CDR3 is TGTGCCAGCAGCCAACATAAGGGGACGAACACCGGGGAGCTGTTTTTT. The V call is TRBV14, the J call TRBJ2-2, with D possibly TRBD1 on 5 matching bases. Germline V lookup: CDR1 SGHDN, CDR2 FVKESK. The CDR3 is 16 residues long. V lost 2 bases, J lost 0 bases, and 10 bases lay in between.

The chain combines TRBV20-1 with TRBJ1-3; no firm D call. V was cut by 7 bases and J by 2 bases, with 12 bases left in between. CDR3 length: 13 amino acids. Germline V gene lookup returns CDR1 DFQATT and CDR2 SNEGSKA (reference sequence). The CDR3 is CSGRTNTGNTIYF. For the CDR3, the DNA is TGCAGTGGAAGGACCAACACTGGAAACACCATATATTTT.

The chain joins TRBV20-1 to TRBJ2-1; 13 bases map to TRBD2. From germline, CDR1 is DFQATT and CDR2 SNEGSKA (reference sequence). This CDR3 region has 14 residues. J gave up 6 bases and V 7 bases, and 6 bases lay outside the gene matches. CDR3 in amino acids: CSVRRTSGGNEQFF. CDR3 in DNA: TGCAGTGTTAGGAGGACTAGCGGGGGCAATGAGCAGTTCTTC.

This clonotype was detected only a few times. The CDR3 sequence: CASSRGGADYNEQFF. The CDR3, as DNA: TGTGCCAGCTCACGCGGGGGGGCAGATTACAATGAGCAGTTCTTC. This chain uses TRBV18 with TRBJ2-1; 9 bases align to TRBD2. The CDR3 is made up of 15 amino acids. In germline, CDR1 is KGHSH, CDR2 LQKENI. V shed 4 bases and J 4 bases; nucleotides not matched to a gene: 5.

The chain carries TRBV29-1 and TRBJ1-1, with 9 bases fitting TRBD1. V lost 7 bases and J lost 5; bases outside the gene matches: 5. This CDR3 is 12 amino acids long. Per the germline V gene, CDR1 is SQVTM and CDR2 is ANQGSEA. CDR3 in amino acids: CSGGTGRTEAFF. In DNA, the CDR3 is TGCAGCGGGGGGACAGGGAGGACTGAAGCTTTCTTT.

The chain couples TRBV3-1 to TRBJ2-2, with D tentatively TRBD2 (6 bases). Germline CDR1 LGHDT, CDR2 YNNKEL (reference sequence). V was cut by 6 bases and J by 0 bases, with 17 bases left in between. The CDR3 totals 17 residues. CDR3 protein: CASRLYSGRTNTGELFF. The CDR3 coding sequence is TGTGCCAGCAGACTCTATAGCGGCCGAACGAACACCGGGGAGCTGTTTTTT.

The CDR3 coding sequence is TGTGCCAGCAGCTTCCCAGCTACGGGGGGATACGAGCAGTACTTC. It encodes CASSFPATGGYEQYF. The chain has TRBV7-9 and TRBJ2-7, with 7 positions matching TRBD2. Germline CDR1 and CDR2: SEHNR and FQNEAQ (reference sequence). CDR3 length equals 15 residues. V was clipped by 3 bases and J by 4 bases; unmatched bases: 9.

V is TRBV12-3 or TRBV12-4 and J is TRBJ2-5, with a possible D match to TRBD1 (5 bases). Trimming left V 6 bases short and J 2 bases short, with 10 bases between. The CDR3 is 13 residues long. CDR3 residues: CASRPTDQETQYF. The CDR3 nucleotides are TGTGCCAGCAGACCGACAGATCAAGAGACCCAGTACTTC.

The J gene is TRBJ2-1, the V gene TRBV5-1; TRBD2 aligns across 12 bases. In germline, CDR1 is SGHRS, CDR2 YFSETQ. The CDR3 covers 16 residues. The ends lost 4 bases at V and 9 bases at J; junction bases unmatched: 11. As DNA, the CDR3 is TGCGCCAGCAGCCTCCCGAGGACTAGCGGGACAAGTGAGCAGTTCTTC. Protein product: CASSLPRTSGTSEQFF. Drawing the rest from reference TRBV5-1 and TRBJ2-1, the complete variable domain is KAGVTQTPRYLIKTRGQQVTLSCSPISGHRSVSWYQQTPGQGLQFLFEYFSETQRNKGNFPGRFSGRQFSNSRSEMNVSTLELGDSALYLCASSLPRTSGTSEQFFGPGTRLTVL.

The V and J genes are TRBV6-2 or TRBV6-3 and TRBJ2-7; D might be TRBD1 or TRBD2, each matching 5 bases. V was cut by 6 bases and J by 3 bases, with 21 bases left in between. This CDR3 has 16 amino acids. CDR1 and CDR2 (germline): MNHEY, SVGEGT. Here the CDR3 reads CASREKGSTRLYEQYF. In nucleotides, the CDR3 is TGTGCCAGCAGAGAAAAGGGGAGCACGAGACTCTACGAGCAGTACTTC.

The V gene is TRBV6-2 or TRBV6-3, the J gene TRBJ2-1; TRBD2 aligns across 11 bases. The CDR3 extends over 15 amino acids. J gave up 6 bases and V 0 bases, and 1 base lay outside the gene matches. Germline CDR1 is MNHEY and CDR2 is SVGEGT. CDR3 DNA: TGTGCCAGCAGTTACTCGGGGACTAGCGGCAATGAGCAGTTCTTC. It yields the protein CASSYSGTSGNEQFF.

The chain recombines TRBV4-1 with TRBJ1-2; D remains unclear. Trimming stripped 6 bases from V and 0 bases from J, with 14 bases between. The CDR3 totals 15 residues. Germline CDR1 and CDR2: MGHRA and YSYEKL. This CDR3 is CASSLAEGTNYGYTF. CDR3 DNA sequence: TGCGCCAGCAGTCTGGCGGAGGGCACTAACTATGGCTACACCTTC.

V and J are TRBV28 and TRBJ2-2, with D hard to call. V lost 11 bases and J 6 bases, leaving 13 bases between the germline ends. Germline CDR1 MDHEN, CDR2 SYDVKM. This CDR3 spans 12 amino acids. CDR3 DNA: TGTGCCGCAGCGCGTTTGGCCGGGGAGCTGTTTTTT. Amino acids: CAAARLAGELFF.

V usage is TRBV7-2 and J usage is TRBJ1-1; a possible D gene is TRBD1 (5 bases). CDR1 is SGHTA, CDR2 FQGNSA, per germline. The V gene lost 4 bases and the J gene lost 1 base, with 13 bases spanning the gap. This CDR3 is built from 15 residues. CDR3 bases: TGTGCCAGCAGCTCCAGGGTGGGGAGGAACACTGAAGCTTTCTTT. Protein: CASSSRVGRNTEAFF.

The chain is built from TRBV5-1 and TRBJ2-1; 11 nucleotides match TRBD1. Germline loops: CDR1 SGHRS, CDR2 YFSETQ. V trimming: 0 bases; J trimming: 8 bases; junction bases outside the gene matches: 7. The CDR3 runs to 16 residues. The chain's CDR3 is CASSLAPDRGRDEQFF. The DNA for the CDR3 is TGCGCCAGCAGCTTGGCCCCGGACAGGGGGCGCGATGAGCAGTTCTTC.

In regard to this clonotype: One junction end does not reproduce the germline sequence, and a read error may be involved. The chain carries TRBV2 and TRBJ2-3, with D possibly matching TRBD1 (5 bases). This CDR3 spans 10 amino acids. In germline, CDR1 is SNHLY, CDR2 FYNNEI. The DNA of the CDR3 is TGTGCCAGCAGTGGGGCCTACAGGCTTTTT. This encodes CASSGAYRLF.

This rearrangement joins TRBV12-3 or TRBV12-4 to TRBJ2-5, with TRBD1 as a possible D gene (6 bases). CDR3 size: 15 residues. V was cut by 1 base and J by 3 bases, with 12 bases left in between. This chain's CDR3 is CASSLEWTDKETQYF. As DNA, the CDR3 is TGTGCCAGCAGTTTAGAATGGACAGACAAAGAGACCCAGTACTTC.

The CDR3 loop reads CASSQEGTGNTIYF. The CDR3 nucleotides are TGTGCCAGCAGCCAAGAAGGCACGGGAAACACCATATATTTT. The J gene is TRBJ1-3, the V gene TRBV4-2, with D hard to call. Germline V CDR1 and CDR2: LGHNA, YNFKEQ. The V end was cut by 0 bases, the J end by 4 bases, with 7 bases between. This CDR3 spans 14 amino acids.

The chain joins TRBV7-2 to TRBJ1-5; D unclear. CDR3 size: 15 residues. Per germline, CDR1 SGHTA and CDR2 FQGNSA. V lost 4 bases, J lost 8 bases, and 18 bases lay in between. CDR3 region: CASSSFSPSTEPQHF. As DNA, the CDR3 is TGTGCCAGCAGCTCCTTCTCCCCGTCAACGGAGCCCCAGCATTTT. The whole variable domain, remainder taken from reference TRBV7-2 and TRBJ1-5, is GAGVSQSPSNKVTEKGKDVELRCDPISGHTALYWYRQSLGQGLEFLIYFQGNSAPDKSGLPSDRFSAERTGGSVSTLTIQRTQQEDSAVYLCASSSFSPSTEPQHFGDGTRLSIL.

Here the CDR3 DNA reads TGTGCCAGCAGTTACTCAAAGGGGGCCTACGAGCAGTACTTC. This codes for CASSYSKGAYEQYF. The genes are TRBV6-5 and TRBJ2-7, with a weak D call TRBD1 (6 bases). V lost 0 bases and J lost 2, with 8 bases in between. Per the germline V gene, CDR1 is MNHEY and CDR2 is SVGAGI. The CDR3 loop spans 14 amino acids.

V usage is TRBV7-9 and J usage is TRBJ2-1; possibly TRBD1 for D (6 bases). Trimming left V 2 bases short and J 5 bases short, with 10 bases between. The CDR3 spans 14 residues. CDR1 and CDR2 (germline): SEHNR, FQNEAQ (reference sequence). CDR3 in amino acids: CASSLRGKDNEQFF. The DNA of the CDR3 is TGTGCCAGCAGCTTAAGGGGGAAGGACAATGAGCAGTTCTTC. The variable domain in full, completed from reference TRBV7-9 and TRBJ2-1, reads DTGVSQNPRHKITKRGQNVTFRCDPISEHNRLYWYRQTLGQGPEFLTYFQNEAQLEKSRLLSDRFSAERPKGSFSTLEIQRTEQGDSAMYLCASSLRGKDNEQFFGPGTRLTVL.

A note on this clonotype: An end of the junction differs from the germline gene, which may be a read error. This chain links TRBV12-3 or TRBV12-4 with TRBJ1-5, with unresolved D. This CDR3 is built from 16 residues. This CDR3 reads CASGLGIERSNQPQHF. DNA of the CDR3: TGTGCCAGCGGTTTAGGGATCGAAAGAAGCAATCAGCCCCAGCATTTT.

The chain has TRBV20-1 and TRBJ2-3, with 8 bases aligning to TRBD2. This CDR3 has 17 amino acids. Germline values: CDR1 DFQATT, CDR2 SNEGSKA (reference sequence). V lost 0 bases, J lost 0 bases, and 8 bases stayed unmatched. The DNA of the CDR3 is TGCAGTGCTAGAGATCCTACTAGCGGTAGAAGCACAGATACGCAGTATTTT. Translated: CSARDPTSGRSTDTQYF.

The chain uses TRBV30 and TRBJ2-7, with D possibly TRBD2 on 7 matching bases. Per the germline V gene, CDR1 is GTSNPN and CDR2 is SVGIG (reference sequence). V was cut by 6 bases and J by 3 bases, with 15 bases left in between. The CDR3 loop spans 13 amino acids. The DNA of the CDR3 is TGTGCCTGCGCCGCGGGGGCACTCTACGAGCAGTACTTC. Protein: CACAAGALYEQYF.

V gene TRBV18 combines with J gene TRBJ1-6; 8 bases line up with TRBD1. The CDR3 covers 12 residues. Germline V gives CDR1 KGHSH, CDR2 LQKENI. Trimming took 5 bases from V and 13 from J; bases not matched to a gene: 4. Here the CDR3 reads CASSGDRPPLHF. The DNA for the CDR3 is TGTGCCAGCTCAGGGGACAGGCCGCCCCTCCACTTT.

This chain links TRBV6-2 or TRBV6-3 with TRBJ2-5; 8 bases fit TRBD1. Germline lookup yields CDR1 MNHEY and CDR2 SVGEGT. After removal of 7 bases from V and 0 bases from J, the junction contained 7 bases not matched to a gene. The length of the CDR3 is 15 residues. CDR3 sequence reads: CASTDRGRYQETQYF. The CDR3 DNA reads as TGTGCCAGCACCGACAGGGGACGATACCAAGAGACCCAGTACTTC.

CDR3 sequence: CASSLGLAGVTSTDTQYF. The CDR3 nucleotides are TGTGCCAGCAGTTTAGGCCTAGCGGGCGTTACTAGCACAGATACGCAGTATTTT. V and J are TRBV12-3 or TRBV12-4 and TRBJ2-3; TRBD2 aligns across 8 bases. Trimming took 1 base from V and 0 from J; bases not matched to a gene: 9. The CDR3 has 18 residues.